This T cell receptor (beta chain) was recovered during a study of T cells expressing NK-cell markers. Germline V lookup: CDR1 SGHRS, CDR2 YFSETQ. CDR3 length equals 15 residues. cDNA encoding TCR beta was synthesized via 5'RACE template switching incorporating UMIs. TCRdb reprocessed the 5' RACE reads and keeps a single row for each CDR3 protein, giving no DNA. The sample totals fewer than 400,000 distinct CDR3 sequences; its top ten clones hold around 5.2%. The origin of this receptor is a man aged 18-69 years in good health. The sample was blood T cells: a sorted CD56 or NKG2C T cell subset, CD4+ or CD8+ T cells, or bulk PBMC T cells (not recorded which). The rearrangement joins TRBV5-1 to TRBJ2-7. CDR3 loop: CASSLESGGPYEQYF.